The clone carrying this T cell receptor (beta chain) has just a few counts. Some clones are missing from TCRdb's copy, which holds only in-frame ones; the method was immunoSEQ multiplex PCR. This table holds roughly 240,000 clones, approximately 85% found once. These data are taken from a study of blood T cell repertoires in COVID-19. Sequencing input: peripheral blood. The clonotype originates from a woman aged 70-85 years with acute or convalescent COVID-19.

CDR3 coding DNA: TGTGCCAGCAGTGAAGCAGTGGGCATCGGGGAGCTGTTTTTT. Translating gives CASSEAVGIGELFF. The genes are TRBV6-1 and TRBJ2-2, with D unresolved. Germline V gene sequence: CDR1 MNHNS, CDR2 SASEGT. The V end lost 0 bases, the J end lost 7 bases, and 9 bases lay between the germline ends. This CDR3 region has 14 residues.